This T cell receptor (beta chain) was identified during a study of blood T cells in healthy people across ages. General study results and limits: PBMCs that were unsorted prevented a conclusive naive versus antigen-experienced comparison.

This CDR3 is 16 amino acids long. CDR1 is MNHEY, CDR2 SMNVEV, per germline (reference sequence). Between the trimmed V and J ends, which lost 6 bases and 11 bases, there was a span of 26 bases. Concerning this clonotype: Its matching antigen is unknown.

Then a second PCR, running about 6 to 11 cycles, was carried out with a sample-barcoded 5' primer and a J-beta primer mix. TCRdb itself ran the 5' RACE reads through MiXCR, one entry per CDR3 protein. In the table there are just under 900,000 distinct CDR3 sequences, 25% to 30% of which are singletons. The sample consisted of blood. This TCR was sampled from a woman older than 75 in good health. The V gene is TRBV27, the J gene TRBJ1-5; D may be TRBD1 (5 bases). CDR3 sequence: CASSLAFQGPGSTQHF. CDR3 sequence (DNA): TGTGCCAGCAGCTTGGCCTTTCAGGGCCCGGGTTCGACCCAGCATTTT.